This passage covers 19 T cell receptor beta chains from one sample sequenced in a study of cytomegalovirus exposure and HLA in healthy donors. Generated by immunoSEQ multiplex PCR, the TCRdb table keeps only in-frame clones and is missing some. The profile covers approximately 150,000 clones, with around nine tenths appearing a single time and approximately 2.5% taken by the ten largest. The specimen sequenced was PBMCs. The origin of the receptors is a man between 18 and 35 years old in good health and CMV-seropositive.

J is TRBJ2-3 and V is TRBV7-3; TRBD2 matches 10 bases. Germline V gives CDR1 SGHTA, CDR2 FQGTGA. V lost 4 bases, J lost 3 bases, and 7 bases stayed unmatched. CDR3 length: 16 residues. The CDR3 region has the DNA TGTGCCAGCAGCTCTCCTAGCGGGGGAGGGACAGATACGCAGTATTTT. It is translated as CASSSPSGGGTDTQYF.

In its sample, this clone was seen once. The chain uses TRBV7-2 and TRBJ2-7; D gene ambiguous. The ends were cut back, 5 bases at V and 3 bases at J, with 11 bases in the middle. The CDR3 totals 13 residues. From germline, CDR1 is SGHTA and CDR2 FQGNSA. The CDR3 sequence is CASSARTYYEQYF. The CDR3 DNA follows: TGTGCCAGCAGCGCCCGAACTTACTACGAGCAGTACTTC.

This chain uses TRBV19 with TRBJ1-2; D is unclear. Trimming removed 6 bases at V and 0 bases at J, with 14 bases between. This CDR3 spans 15 amino acids. Per the germline V gene, CDR1 is LNHDA and CDR2 is SQIVND (reference sequence). CDR3 DNA: TGTGCCAGTAGCCCCCGCGAGCGGCCTAACTATGGCTACACCTTC. Its translation is CASSPRERPNYGYTF.

The rearrangement links TRBV28 to TRBJ1-1; a possible D gene is TRBD1 (6 bases). The V gene lost 7 bases and the J gene lost 2 bases, with 17 bases spanning the gap. The CDR3 runs 15 residues. From germline, CDR1 is MDHEN and CDR2 SYDVKM. The CDR3 DNA is TGTGCCAGCACCCCTAGGGGGGGGATTAACACTGAAGCTTTCTTT. This sequence encodes CASTPRGGINTEAFF.

The chain employs TRBV5-1 and TRBJ2-1, with TRBD2 matching over 9 bases. CDR1 and CDR2 (germline): SGHRS, YFSETQ. The CDR3 loop spans 14 amino acids. V lost 4 bases and J lost 6; bases outside the gene matches: 5. DNA of the CDR3: TGCGCCAGCAGCCGGGGACTAGCCCCCAATGAGCAGTTCTTC. Its translation: CASSRGLAPNEQFF.

This clone came up once. The chain couples TRBV4-2 to TRBJ2-5; D might be TRBD2 (6 bases). Trimming pared 1 base from V and 0 bases from J, leaving 12 bases between. Germline CDR1 LGHNA, CDR2 YNFKEQ. The CDR3 is 16 residues long. The CDR3 loop is CASSQGGVSYQETQYF. DNA for the CDR3: TGTGCCAGCAGCCAAGGGGGGGTTTCGTACCAAGAGACCCAGTACTTC.

V is TRBV27 and J is TRBJ1-5; 9 bases match TRBD1. Germline CDR1 is MNHEY and CDR2 is SMNVEV (reference sequence). V was clipped by 2 bases and J by 4 bases; unmatched bases: 3. There are 15 residues in the CDR3. DNA of the CDR3: TGTGCCAGCAGTTTAGGGACAGGGAGTAATCAGCCCCAGCATTTT. Translated, it gives CASSLGTGSNQPQHF.

This clone was picked up one time. This sequence joins TRBV29-1 and TRBJ2-7; TRBD1 agrees at 8 bases. The germline V gene encodes CDR1 SQVTM and CDR2 ANQGSEA. The CDR3 sequence is 15 residues long. Trimming removed 0 bases from V and 4 bases from J; junction bases left unmatched: 8. CDR3 DNA sequence: TGCAGCGTTGAAGACAGCCGACAGGGGAAATACGAGCAGTACTTC. This gives the protein CSVEDSRQGKYEQYF.

The rearrangement links TRBV7-2 to TRBJ2-5, with TRBD2 matching 8 bases. The germline V gene has CDR1 SGHTA and CDR2 FQGNSA. V lost 5 bases to trimming and J lost 3 bases; unmatched junction nucleotides: 11. The CDR3 totals 16 residues. CDR3 loop: CASSRSRGGSKETQYF. DNA for the CDR3: TGTGCCAGCAGCCGATCCCGGGGGGGGAGCAAAGAGACCCAGTACTTC.

CDR3 bases: TGTGCCGGCAACAGGAGAGTTAACTATGGCTACACCTTC. Protein: CAGNRRVNYGYTF. The V gene is TRBV30, the J gene TRBJ1-2, with a tentative D call TRBD1 (5 bases). The V end lost 8 bases, the J end lost 1 base, and 14 bases lay between the germline ends. This CDR3 is 13 amino acids long. Germline V CDR1 and CDR2: GTSNPN, SVGIG (reference sequence).

The rearrangement joins TRBV20-1 to TRBJ2-5; D possibly corresponds to TRBD2 (6 bases). Germline V gene lookup returns CDR1 DFQATT and CDR2 SNEGSKA (reference sequence). This CDR3 is built from 11 residues. CDR3 amino acids: CRVGTQETQYF. The DNA for the CDR3 is TGCAGGGTCGGGACTCAAGAGACCCAGTACTTC.

For the CDR3, the DNA is TGTGCCAGCAGCTTACTTTCGGGAACTACTGAAGCTTTCTTT. It specifies CASSLLSGTTEAFF. The chain uses TRBV7-2 and TRBJ1-1; the D is unclear. The CDR3 consists of 14 residues. V was clipped by 2 bases and J by 5 bases, with 12 bases between them. Germline CDR1 SGHTA, CDR2 FQGNSA. Based on the CDR3 plus reference TRBV7-2 and TRBJ1-1, the full variable domain is GAGVSQSPSNKVTEKGKDVELRCDPISGHTALYWYRQSLGQGLEFLIYFQGNSAPDKSGLPSDRFSAERTGGSVSTLTIQRTQQEDSAVYLCASSLLSGTTEAFFGQGTRLTVV.

This clone was counted between two and nine times. The V call is TRBV27, the J call TRBJ2-3; D gene uncertain. The CDR3 is 15 amino acids. The ends were cut back, 6 bases at V and 0 bases at J, with 13 bases in the middle. Germline CDR1 reads MNHEY; CDR2 reads SMNVEV (reference sequence). The CDR3 nucleotides are TGTGCCAGCAGATCAATTTTAGCTAGCACAGATACGCAGTATTTT. Translating gives CASRSILASTDTQYF.

The chain carries TRBV7-3 and TRBJ2-1, with 11 positions matching TRBD2. Germline CDR1 is SGHTA and CDR2 is FQGTGA. CDR3 length: 15 residues. V dropped 4 bases and J dropped 6; count of bases not matched to a gene: 5. The DNA for the CDR3 is TGTGCCAGCAGCTACACTAGCGGGAGCGGCAATGAGCAGTTCTTC. It specifies CASSYTSGSGNEQFF.

The table lists this clone with a few counts. The rearrangement joins TRBV5-1 to TRBJ1-2, with 8 bases matching TRBD1. V shed 4 bases and J 6 bases; nucleotides not matched to a gene: 8. The germline V gene has CDR1 SGHRS and CDR2 YFSETQ. This CDR3 has 14 residues. Here the CDR3 DNA reads TGCGCCAGCAGCAAAGACAGGGGAACGGATGGCTACACCTTC. Amino acid sequence: CASSKDRGTDGYTF.

This clone appeared a single time. V is TRBV6-4 and J is TRBJ2-1; TRBD2 agrees at 7 bases. Trimming cost V 10 bases and J 7 bases; bases outside gene matches: 16. CDR1 is MRHNA, CDR2 SNTAGT, per germline. The length of the CDR3 is 15 residues. The CDR3 loop reads CATREAASGGNEQFF. Written as DNA, the CDR3 is TGTGCCACCCGGGAAGCGGCGTCGGGGGGTAATGAGCAGTTCTTC.

The rearrangement joins TRBV5-6 to TRBJ1-3; perhaps TRBD1 as D (5 bases). From germline, CDR1 is SGHDT and CDR2 YYEEEE. V was clipped by 2 bases and J by 4 bases, with 7 bases between them. This CDR3 has 13 amino acids. This chain's CDR3 is CASSFPGGNTIYF. As DNA, the CDR3 is TGTGCCAGCAGCTTCCCAGGGGGAAACACCATATATTTT.

This rearrangement joins TRBV9 to TRBJ2-5, with 11 bases that match TRBD2. The germline CDR1 and CDR2 sequences are SGDLS and YYNGEE. After removal of 4 bases from V and 2 bases from J, the junction contained 4 bases not matched to a gene. The CDR3 sequence is 15 residues long. CDR3 coding DNA: TGTGCCAGCAGCAAAGGGACTAGCGGACAAGAGACCCAGTACTTC. Protein product: CASSKGTSGQETQYF.

The rearrangement joins TRBV6-6 to TRBJ2-5, with 9 nucleotides matching TRBD2. CDR3 length: 13 residues. The V gene's germline CDR1 is MNHNY and CDR2 SVGAGI (reference sequence). Trimming took 7 bases from V and 4 from J; bases not matched to a gene: 4. CDR3 DNA: TGTGCCAGCATCCTAGCGGGATCAGAGACCCAGTACTTC. Translating it yields CASILAGSETQYF.